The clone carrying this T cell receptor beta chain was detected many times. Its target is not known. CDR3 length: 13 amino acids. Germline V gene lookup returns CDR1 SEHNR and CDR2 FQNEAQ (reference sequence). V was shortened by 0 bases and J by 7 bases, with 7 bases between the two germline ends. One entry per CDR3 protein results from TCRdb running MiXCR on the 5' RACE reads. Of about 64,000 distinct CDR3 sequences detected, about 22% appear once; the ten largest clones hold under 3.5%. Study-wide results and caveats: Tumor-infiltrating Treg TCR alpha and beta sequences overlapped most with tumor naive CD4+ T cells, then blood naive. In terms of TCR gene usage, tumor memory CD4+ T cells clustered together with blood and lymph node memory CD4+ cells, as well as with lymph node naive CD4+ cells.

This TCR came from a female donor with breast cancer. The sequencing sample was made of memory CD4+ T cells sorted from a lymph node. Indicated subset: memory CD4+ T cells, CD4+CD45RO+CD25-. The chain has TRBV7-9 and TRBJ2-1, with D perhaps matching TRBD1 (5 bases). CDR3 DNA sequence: TGTGCCAGCAGCTTAGCATACAGGAATGAGCAGTTCTTC. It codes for CASSLAYRNEQFF.